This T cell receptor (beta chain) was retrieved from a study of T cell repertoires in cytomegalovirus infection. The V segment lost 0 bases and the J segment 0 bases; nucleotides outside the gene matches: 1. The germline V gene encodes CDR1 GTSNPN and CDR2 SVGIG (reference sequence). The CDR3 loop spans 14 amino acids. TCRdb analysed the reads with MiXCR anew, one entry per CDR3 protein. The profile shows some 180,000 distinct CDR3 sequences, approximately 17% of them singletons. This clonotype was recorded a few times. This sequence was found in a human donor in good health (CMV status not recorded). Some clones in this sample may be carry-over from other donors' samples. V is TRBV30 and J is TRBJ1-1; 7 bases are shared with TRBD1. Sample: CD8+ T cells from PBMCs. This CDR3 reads CAWSVTGLNTEAFF. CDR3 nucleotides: TGTGCCTGGAGTGTGACAGGGTTGAACACTGAAGCTTTCTTT.